These 2 T cell receptor beta chains share one sample of origin, sequenced in a study of CD8+ T cells in alopecia areata. Extraction of RNA preceded its reverse transcription into cDNA, which served as the sequencing template. The assay was immunoSEQ multiplex PCR, and TCRdb's table has in-frame clones only and misses some. The sample carries some 170,000 clones, less than 75% recorded once. The sample's treatment: oral pan-JAK inhibitor, 5-10 mg twice daily. The sample here was CD4+ T cells sorted from blood, taken at week 56, from a patient treated with tofacitinib. The source of these receptors is a human donor with alopecia areata.

The chain couples TRBV5-1 to TRBJ1-1; 7 bases match TRBD1. Trimming removed 0 bases from V and 3 bases from J; junction bases left unmatched: 8. Germline V gives CDR1 SGHRS, CDR2 YFSETQ. The CDR3 is made up of 16 amino acids. The CDR3 DNA is TGCGCCAGCAGCTTGGGCCTGACAGGGAGGGACACTGAAGCTTTCTTT. Encoded protein: CASSLGLTGRDTEAFF. Combining the CDR3 with reference TRBV5-1 and TRBJ1-1 gives the whole variable domain KAGVTQTPRYLIKTRGQQVTLSCSPISGHRSVSWYQQTPGQGLQFLFEYFSETQRNKGNFPGRFSGRQFSNSRSEMNVSTLELGDSALYLCASSLGLTGRDTEAFFGQGTRLTVV.

The chain employs TRBV27 and TRBJ2-6, with 8 bases lining up with TRBD1. Losses at the gene ends were 7 bases for V and 2 bases for J; bases not matched to a gene: 7. The CDR3 is 16 amino acids. The germline CDR1 and CDR2 sequences are MNHEY and SMNVEV (reference sequence). CDR3 in DNA: TGTGCCAGCACTCCCAGGGGGCTGACTGGGGCCAACGTCCTGACTTTC. Translation: CASTPRGLTGANVLTF.